The 3 T cell receptor beta chains below were found in one sample sequenced in a study of T cell responses to AZD1222 COVID-19 vaccine. Assay: immunoSEQ multiplex PCR; the TCRdb copy retains only in-frame clones and omits some. The data show about 200,000 clones, with 80% to 95% seen just once and less than 1.5% held by the top ten. This specimen was peripheral blood, taken on day 0 of AZD1222 vaccination. These receptors were taken from an adult in good health.

V and J are TRBV18 and TRBJ2-7, with D unresolved. The CDR3 consists of 12 residues. V lost 3 bases, J lost 2 bases, and 5 bases lay in between. The germline gives CDR1 KGHSH, CDR2 LQKENI. CDR3 coding DNA: TGTGCCAGCTCACCTTCCGCCTACGAGCAGTACTTC. This codes for CASSPSAYEQYF.

V usage is TRBV9 and J usage is TRBJ2-5; 12 bases align to TRBD2. Germline V lookup: CDR1 SGDLS, CDR2 YYNGEE. The CDR3 spans 17 residues. Unmatched junction bases numbered 8, after V lost 3 bases and J lost 2 bases. The CDR3 coding sequence is TGTGCCAGCAGCGGAAGATGGACTAGCGGGGAACAAGAGACCCAGTACTTC. Translated, it gives CASSGRWTSGEQETQYF. The complete variable domain, with remaining parts taken from reference TRBV9 and TRBJ2-5, reads DSGVTQTPKHLITATGQRVTLRCSPRSGDLSVYWYQQSLDQGLQFLIQYYNGEERAKGNILERFSAQQFPDLHSELNLSSLELGDSALYFCASSGRWTSGEQETQYFGPGTRLLVL.

The V and J genes are TRBV19 and TRBJ1-5, with D uncertain. V was shortened by 3 bases and J by 6 bases, with 9 bases between the two germline ends. Germline V lookup: CDR1 LNHDA, CDR2 SQIVND (reference sequence). The CDR3 totals 13 residues. The CDR3 DNA reads TGTGCCAGTAGTATCCCTGGAAGTCAGCCCCAGCATTTT. It translates to CASSIPGSQPQHF. The variable domain in full, with the rest retrieved from reference TRBV19 and TRBJ1-5, is DGGITQSPKYLFRKEGQNVTLSCEQNLNHDAMYWYRQDPGQGLRLIYYSQIVNDFQKGDIAEGYSVSREKKESFPLTVTSAQKNPTAFYLCASSIPGSQPQHFGDGTRLSIL.